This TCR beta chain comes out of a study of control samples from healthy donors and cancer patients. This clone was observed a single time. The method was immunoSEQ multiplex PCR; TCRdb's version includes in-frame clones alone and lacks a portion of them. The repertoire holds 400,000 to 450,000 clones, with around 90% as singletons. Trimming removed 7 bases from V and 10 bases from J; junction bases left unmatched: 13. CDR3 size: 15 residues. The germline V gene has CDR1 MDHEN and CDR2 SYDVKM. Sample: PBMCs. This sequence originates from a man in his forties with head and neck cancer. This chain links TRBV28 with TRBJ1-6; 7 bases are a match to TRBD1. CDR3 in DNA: TGTGCCAGCACCCCATCGGAGGGGGCGGACTCACCCCTCCACTTT. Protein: CASTPSEGADSPLHF.